This TCR beta chain was profiled in a study of cytomegalovirus exposure and HLA in healthy donors. The length of the CDR3 is 13 residues. Germline V CDR1 and CDR2: KGHSH, LQKENI. V lost 3 bases, J lost 6 bases, and 11 bases lay in between. The PCR employed 60 Vbeta primers together with 13 Jbeta primers. The protocol was immunoSEQ multiplex PCR, while the TCRdb copy is restricted to in-frame clones and leaves out a portion. Among 75,000 to 80,000 clones listed, roughly 79% were seen once. Sequenced: PBMCs. V gene TRBV18 combines with J gene TRBJ1-1, with D possibly matching TRBD1 (6 bases). This TCR derives from a man aged 35 to 55 in good health and CMV-seronegative. CDR3 amino acids: CASSPTGRAEAFF. DNA for the CDR3: TGTGCCAGCTCACCCACAGGGAGGGCTGAAGCTTTCTTT.